Below are 6 T cell receptor beta chains sequenced from a single sample in a study of T cells in women clearing cervical HPV infection. Here immunoSEQ multiplex PCR was the method, and the copy in TCRdb shows in-frame clones only, minus some. In all, the sample yields 40,000 to 55,000 clones. Material for sequencing was blood buffy coat. The receptors shown here come from a woman aged 18-69 years with a cervical HPV16 infection that either progressed to CIN3+ or cleared (not recorded which).

A word on this clone: The sequence runs out 3 residues before the end of the CDR3; the remainder is reconstructed from the germline J gene. V gene TRBV4-1 combines with J gene TRBJ2-7; TRBD2 aligns across 7 bases. Germline CDR1 MGHRA, CDR2 YSYEKL. V was clipped by 1 base and J by 0 bases; unmatched bases: 6. The CDR3 contains 16 residues. The CDR3 reads CASSQGAAGSSYEQYF. CDR3 DNA (partial): TGCGCCAGCAGCCAAGGGGCAGCGGGGAGCTCCTACGAG.

Notes on this clone: The CDR3 goes on 3 residues after the read ends, and that part is filled in from the germline J gene. The genes are TRBV20-1 and TRBJ2-7, with TRBD1 identical over 7 bases. With V trimmed by 6 bases and J by 6 bases, 8 bases remained unmatched. From germline, CDR1 is DFQATT and CDR2 SNEGSKA (reference sequence). This CDR3 comprises 12 residues. This CDR3 reads CSASTGTGEQYF. CDR3 DNA (partial): TGCAGTGCCTCGACAGGGACGGGCGAG.

Concerning this clone: The DNA ends 3 residues before the CDR3 does, and the rest of the CDR3 is filled in from the germline J gene. This rearrangement joins TRBV7-9 to TRBJ2-2, with a tentative D call TRBD2 (6 bases). Germline CDR1 and CDR2: SEHNR and FQNEAQ (reference sequence). The CDR3 is made up of 14 amino acids. The sequenced CDR3 bases are TGTGCCAGCAGCCCTTCTACGGGGGAAGAAAAG. This translates into CASSPSTGEEK. The full-length CDR3 reads as CASSPSTGEEKLFF.

On this clone: Sequencing ends 3 residues short of the CDR3 end; the germline J gene provides the rest. V gene TRBV20-1 combines with J gene TRBJ1-6, with D uncertain. The CDR3 contains 14 residues. Germline V CDR1 and CDR2: DFQATT, SNEGSKA (reference sequence). V shed 0 bases and J shed 0 bases, with 3 bases lying between them. The sequenced CDR3 bases are TGCAGTGCTAGAGATAGCTCCTATAATTCACCC. Protein sequence: CSARDSSYNSP. In full, the CDR3 is CSARDSSYNSPLHF.

On this clone: An end of the junction differs from the germline gene, which may be a read error. The read ends 3 residues early relative to the CDR3; the germline J gene fills the gap. The V call is TRBV18, the J call TRBJ2-3, with D uncertain. This CDR3 spans 12 amino acids. CDR1 is KGHSH, CDR2 LQKENI, per germline. Incomplete CDR3 DNA: TGTGCCAGCTCACCACAGTCAGAGACG. It translates to CASSPQSET. The full CDR3 protein reads CASSPQSETQYF. Full variable domain (rest looked up from reference TRBV18 and TRBJ2-3): NAGVMQNPRHLVRRRGQEARLRCSPMKGHSHVYWYRQLPEEGLKFMVYLQKENIIDESGMPKERFSAEFPKEGPSILRIQQVVRGDSAAYFCASSPQSETQYFGPGTRLTVL.

CDR3 protein: CASSEIGLGNQPQYF. The sequenced part of the CDR3 DNA is TGTGCCAGCAGTGAAATAGGGTTGGGCAATCAGCCG. This sequence joins TRBV6-1 and TRBJ2-3; D unresolved. Read sequence stops 3 residues before the CDR3 end, and the germline J gene provides the missing end. CDR3 length equals 15 residues. The germline V gene encodes CDR1 MNHNS and CDR2 SASEGT.